The 27 T cell receptor beta chains reported below all come from one sample, sequenced in a study of CD8+CD57+ T cells in acquired aplastic anemia. CDR3 and TCR beta VDJ profiling relied on genomic DNA as the template. One entry per CDR3 protein, called by TCRdb with MiXCR from the reads. The table includes 150,000 to 200,000 distinct CDR3 sequences, over 60% detected once. Sequencing was carried out using sorted CD4+, CD8+, or CD8+CD57+ T cells (not recorded which) from PBMCs. Receptor source: a human donor with severe aplastic anemia or a healthy control (not recorded which).

Only one count was recorded for this clonotype. The junction departs from germline at one end; a sequencing error may be responsible. CDR3: CTISTDRGRNTEAFF. In DNA form, the CDR3 reads TGTACCATCAGTACTGACAGGGGGAGGAACACTGAAGCTTTCTTT. The rearrangement links TRBV10-3 to TRBJ1-1; TRBD1 aligns across 9 bases. CDR3 length: 15 amino acids. CDR1 and CDR2 (germline): ENHRY, SYGVKD.

V and J are TRBV2 and TRBJ1-1, with D uncertain. V lost 10 bases and J lost 4, with 16 bases in between. Germline V gives CDR1 SNHLY, CDR2 FYNNEI. The CDR3 runs 13 residues. The CDR3 bases are TGTGCCACCCAGATTGCAGGAGCCACTGAAGCTTTCTTT. This codes for CATQIAGATEAFF.

This clonotype showed up just once. This chain connects TRBV7-9 to TRBJ1-2, with TRBD1 identical over 7 bases. Per the germline V gene, CDR1 is SEHNR and CDR2 is FQNEAQ (reference sequence). The trim removed 5 bases at V and 4 bases at J, leaving 10 bases unmatched. This CDR3 comprises 15 residues. The CDR3 reads CASSQDWDRFYGYTF. CDR3 in DNA: TGTGCCAGCAGCCAAGATTGGGACAGATTCTATGGCTACACCTTC.

About this clonotype: This likely comes from a read error, as the CDR3 has no conserved phenylalanine or tryptophan at its end. The limits of the CDR3 on the DNA are not certain, so only TCRdb's listed CDR3 is given. The genes are TRBV20-1 and TRBJ2-2; TRBD2 was called by the table and not checked on the DNA. The CDR3 adds up to 8 amino acids, both ends counted. Germline assignment: CDR1 DFQATT and CDR2 SNEGSKA (reference sequence). CDR3 region: CSATPGRV.

This clonotype was observed a few times. The chain combines TRBV29-1 with TRBJ2-7; D possibly corresponds to TRBD2 (6 bases). The V gene's germline CDR1 is SQVTM and CDR2 ANQGSEA. This CDR3 is 14 amino acids long. V dropped 5 bases and J dropped 2 bases, with 16 bases sitting between them. The CDR3 DNA sequence: TGCAGCGTTCTAGGCGGGAATCCGGCCTACGAGCAGTACTTC. Amino acids: CSVLGGNPAYEQYF.

The chain links TRBV29-1 to TRBJ1-5; D is uncertain. V lost 4 bases and J 7 bases, leaving 17 bases between the germline ends. Germline-derived CDR1 and CDR2 are SQVTM and ANQGSEA. There are 14 residues in the CDR3. The CDR3 loop reads CSVAMSGRDQPQHF. For the CDR3, the DNA is TGCAGCGTTGCCATGTCCGGGAGAGACCAGCCCCAGCATTTT. Drawing the rest from reference TRBV29-1 and TRBJ1-5, the complete variable domain is SAVISQKPSRDICQRGTSLTIQCQVDSQVTMMFWYRQQPGQSLTLIATANQGSEATYESGFVIDKFPISRPNLTFSTLTVSNMSPEDSSIYLCSVAMSGRDQPQHFGDGTRLSIL.

This clonotype was seen a few times. The gene calls are TRBV6-4 and TRBJ2-5, with D perhaps given as TRBD1 or TRBD2 (5 bases each). Per the germline V gene, CDR1 is MRHNA and CDR2 is SNTAGT. The CDR3 is 15 residues long. The V end was cut by 5 bases, the J end by 1 base, with 14 bases between. CDR3 residues: CASSLGDAGQETQYF. The CDR3 DNA reads as TGTGCCAGCAGTTTGGGGGACGCCGGCCAAGAGACCCAGTACTTC.

This clonotype occurred once. The chain recombines TRBV5-1 with TRBJ2-5; the match to TRBD2 covers 10 bases. Germline V gene data show CDR1 as SGHRS and CDR2 as YFSETQ. The CDR3 has 15 residues. V lost 4 bases, J lost 5 bases, and 8 bases stayed unmatched. CDR3 bases: TGCGCCAGCAGCCCCGGGACTAGCGAGGGCGAGACCCAGTACTTC. Translated: CASSPGTSEGETQYF.

The chain recombines TRBV7-9 with TRBJ1-1, with D perhaps matching TRBD1 (6 bases). The CDR3 is 16 amino acids. With 3 bases removed from V and 1 base from J, the gap between germline ends came to 15 bases. Looked up from germline, CDR1 is SEHNR and CDR2 is FQNEAQ (reference sequence). CDR3 coding DNA: TGTGCCAGCAGCTTCTCTTACAGGACAGAGAACACTGAAGCTTTCTTT. Translation: CASSFSYRTENTEAFF.

This chain uses TRBV7-2 with TRBJ2-5, with TRBD2 matching 7 bases. V trimming: 5 bases; J trimming: 8 bases; junction bases outside the gene matches: 20. The CDR3 extends over 17 amino acids. The germline V gene has CDR1 SGHTA and CDR2 FQGNSA. The CDR3 is CASSRPVGGGGGRTQYF. Written as DNA, the CDR3 is TGTGCCAGCAGCCGTCCCGTGGGCGGGGGAGGCGGGAGAACCCAGTACTTC.

CDR3 coding DNA: TGTGCCACCAGCAGTTCTAGGAGGAATGAGCAGTTCTTC. Protein product: CATSSSRRNEQFF. V usage is TRBV15 and J usage is TRBJ2-1; tentatively, D is TRBD2 (5 bases). CDR1 is LNHNV and CDR2 is YYDKDF in the germline V gene (reference sequence). The CDR3 is made up of 13 amino acids. V shed 3 bases and J shed 7 bases, with 10 bases lying between them.

This clonotype was counted many times. CDR3 sequence: CASFGGYNSPLHF. CDR3 DNA sequence: TGTGCCAGTTTCGGGGGCTATAATTCACCCCTCCACTTT. V usage is TRBV19 and J usage is TRBJ1-6; D is possibly TRBD1 (5 bases). V was pared by 8 bases and J by 3 bases, with 8 bases between. The germline gives CDR1 LNHDA, CDR2 SQIVND (reference sequence). This CDR3 spans 13 amino acids.

This clonotype was recorded a few times. For the CDR3, the DNA is TGTGCCAGCAGCGGGGACAGGGAACGCTACAATGAGCAGTTCTTC. As protein: CASSGDRERYNEQFF. The J gene is TRBJ2-1, the V gene TRBV3-1; 9 bases agree with TRBD1. Per the germline V gene, CDR1 is LGHDT and CDR2 is YNNKEL (reference sequence). V was pared by 5 bases and J by 3 bases, with 5 bases of the junction left unmatched. The CDR3 sequence is 15 residues long.

This clonotype came up a few times. The chain has TRBV7-3 and TRBJ1-6, with a tentative D call TRBD1 (6 bases). The CDR3 covers 14 residues. Looked up from germline, CDR1 is SGHTA and CDR2 is FQGTGA. V dropped 3 bases and J dropped 9 bases, with 12 bases sitting between them. CDR3 in amino acids: CASSLGGLGSPLHF. The CDR3 nucleotides read TGTGCCAGCAGCTTGGGGGGGCTGGGTTCACCCCTCCACTTT.

This sequence joins TRBV2 and TRBJ2-7; the D is unclear. The CDR3 is 12 residues long. V lost 3 bases and J lost 6, with 9 bases in between. Germline V gene sequence: CDR1 SNHLY, CDR2 FYNNEI. CDR3 nucleotides: TGTGCCAGCAGTGACTCTATGCTCGAGCAGTACTTC. Translating it yields CASSDSMLEQYF.

Only one count was recorded for this clonotype. The chain has TRBV20-1 and TRBJ2-3, with 14 bases identical to TRBD2. V was pared by 6 bases and J by 6 bases, with 5 bases of the junction left unmatched. The CDR3 is 14 residues long. Per the germline V gene, CDR1 is DFQATT and CDR2 is SNEGSKA (reference sequence). For the CDR3, the DNA is TGCAGTGCAAGGACTAGCGGGGGGTTGGATACGCAGTATTTT. As protein: CSARTSGGLDTQYF.

This clonotype has more than one count but fewer than ten. The V and J genes are TRBV12-3 or TRBV12-4 and TRBJ1-1; D not resolved. The CDR3 length is 13 residues. Trimming removed 8 bases at V and 4 bases at J, with 14 bases between. DNA for the CDR3: TGTGCCAGCCACGCCCAAACGATCACTGAAGCTTTCTTT. This sequence encodes CASHAQTITEAFF.

Only a few counts were recorded for this clonotype. This chain connects TRBV2 to TRBJ1-6; 7 bases line up with TRBD1. The CDR3 sequence is 14 residues long. Trimming removed 5 bases from V and 9 bases from J; junction bases left unmatched: 7. Germline CDR1 reads SNHLY; CDR2 reads FYNNEI. This CDR3 is CASSLRDSPSPLHF. The CDR3 coding sequence is TGTGCCAGCAGTCTCCGGGACAGCCCTTCACCCCTCCACTTT.

In DNA, the CDR3 is TGTGCCAGCAGCCCGGACAGGGATTATGAAAAACTGTTTTTT. Translating it yields CASSPDRDYEKLFF. The chain couples TRBV7-9 to TRBJ1-4, with TRBD1 matching over 8 bases. The CDR3 has 14 residues. The germline V gene has CDR1 SEHNR and CDR2 FQNEAQ (reference sequence). V lost 5 bases, J lost 6 bases, and 5 bases stayed unmatched.

V and J are TRBV7-9 and TRBJ1-1; D is uncertain. In germline, CDR1 is SEHNR, CDR2 FQNEAQ (reference sequence). The length of the CDR3 is 13 residues. Trimming removed 2 bases at V and 3 bases at J, with 7 bases between. CDR3 loop: CASSLIQYTEAFF. As DNA, the CDR3 is TGTGCCAGCAGCTTAATTCAGTACACTGAAGCTTTCTTT.

This clonotype was found a few times. V usage is TRBV19 and J usage is TRBJ1-2; D may be TRBD1 (5 bases). The CDR3 is 14 residues long. V was cut by 3 bases and J by 5 bases, with 13 bases left in between. CDR1 is LNHDA, CDR2 SQIVND, per germline (reference sequence). In DNA form, the CDR3 reads TGTGCCAGTAGTATGAAGCCAGGGTCGTATGGCTACACCTTC. Translated: CASSMKPGSYGYTF.

The chain uses TRBV18 and TRBJ2-7; possible D gene TRBD1, 6 bases. V was clipped by 3 bases and J by 5 bases, with 14 bases between them. Germline V lookup: CDR1 KGHSH, CDR2 LQKENI. CDR3 length: 14 residues. CDR3 coding DNA: TGTGCCAGCTCACCCCCACCAGGGGAGAACGAGCAGTACTTC. As protein: CASSPPPGENEQYF.

As concerns this clonotype: A read error may account for a junction end that differs from germline. The chain is built from TRBV16 and TRBJ2-2, with D perhaps TRBD2 (5 bases). CDR1 and CDR2 from the germline V gene are KGHSY and FQNENV. This CDR3 comprises 15 residues. CDR3 in amino acids: CASSQETTNTGELLF. CDR3 coding DNA: TGTGCCAGCAGCCAAGAAACAACGAACACCGGGGAGCTGCTTTTT.

This chain uses TRBV29-1 with TRBJ2-3; 8 nucleotides agree with TRBD1. The CDR3 sequence is 12 residues long. Trimming took 6 bases from V and 4 from J; bases not matched to a gene: 3. The germline gives CDR1 SQVTM, CDR2 ANQGSEA. The CDR3 is CSVGQGPDTQYF. CDR3 nucleotides: TGCAGCGTAGGACAGGGACCAGATACGCAGTATTTT.

V gene TRBV9 combines with J gene TRBJ2-2; 7 bases line up with TRBD1. Germline values: CDR1 SGDLS, CDR2 YYNGEE. With 2 bases clipped from V and 4 bases from J, the junction kept 2 bases outside the gene matches. This CDR3 region has 14 residues. CDR3 sequence reads: CASSVGQFTGELFF. CDR3 coding DNA: TGTGCCAGCAGCGTGGGACAGTTCACCGGGGAGCTGTTTTTT.

The J gene is TRBJ2-7, the V gene TRBV7-8; 9 nucleotides align to TRBD1. The junction had 24 bases not matched to a gene; V was cut back by 3 bases and J by 6 bases. This CDR3 comprises 20 residues. Per the germline V gene, CDR1 is SGHVS and CDR2 is FQNEAQ. CDR3 bases: TGTGCCAGCAGCTTTAAGTTGCTCACTGAAGGCCGGACAGGGGTTGGCGAGCAGTACTTC. Residues: CASSFKLLTEGRTGVGEQYF.

V is TRBV12-3 or TRBV12-4 and J is TRBJ1-1, with TRBD1 matching 8 bases. This CDR3 contains 15 residues. After removal of 0 bases from V and 8 bases from J, the junction contained 8 bases not matched to a gene. In nucleotides, the CDR3 is TGTGCCAGCAGTTTAGCCGGGACAGGAGGTTTAGAAGCTTTCTTT. It is translated as CASSLAGTGGLEAFF.